This T cell receptor (beta chain) was recorded in a study of blood T cells in healthy people across ages. For the second PCR, which ran for about 6 to 11 cycles, a sample-barcoded 5' primer and a J-beta primer mix were used. Each cDNA molecule was tagged by a template-switch adaptor that had 12 random nucleotides. TCRdb ran MiXCR on the 5' RACE reads and lists one entry per CDR3 protein. The table includes 1.5 million to 2 million distinct CDR3 sequences, almost 35% detected once. Peripheral blood from each donor was collected in a volume of roughly 9.2 milliliters. The CDR3 sequence is 13 residues long. The germline CDR1 and CDR2 sequences are SGHRS and YFSETQ. Between the trimmed V and J ends, which lost 3 bases and 7 bases, there was a span of 13 bases.

The rearrangement joins TRBV5-1 to TRBJ1-2; unclear D gene. Sequenced input: blood. The receptor's source is a woman aged 25 to 45 in good health. CDR3 coding DNA: TGCGCCAGCAGCTCGGGATCCACCGTTGGCTACACCTTC. Translating gives CASSSGSTVGYTF.